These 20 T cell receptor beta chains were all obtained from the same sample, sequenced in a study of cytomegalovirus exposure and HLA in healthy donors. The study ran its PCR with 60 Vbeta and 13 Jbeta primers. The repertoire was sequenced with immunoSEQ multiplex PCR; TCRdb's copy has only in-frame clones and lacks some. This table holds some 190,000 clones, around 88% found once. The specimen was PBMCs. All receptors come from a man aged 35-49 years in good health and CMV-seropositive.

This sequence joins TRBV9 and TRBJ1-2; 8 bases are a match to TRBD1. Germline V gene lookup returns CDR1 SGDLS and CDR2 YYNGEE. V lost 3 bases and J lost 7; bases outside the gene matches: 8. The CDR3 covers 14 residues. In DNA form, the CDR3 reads TGTGCCAGCAGCGATGAATGGACAGGGACTGGCTACACCTTC. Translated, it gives CASSDEWTGTGYTF.

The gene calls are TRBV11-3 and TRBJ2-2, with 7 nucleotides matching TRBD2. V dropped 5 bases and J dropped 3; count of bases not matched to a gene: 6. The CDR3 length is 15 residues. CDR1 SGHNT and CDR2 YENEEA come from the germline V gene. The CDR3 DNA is TGTGCCAGCAGCCCAGGACTAGGGGACACCGGGGAGCTGTTTTTT. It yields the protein CASSPGLGDTGELFF. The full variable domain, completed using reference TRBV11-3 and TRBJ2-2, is EAGVVQSPRYKIIEKKQPVAFWCNPISGHNTLYWYLQNLGQGPELLIRYENEEAVDDSQLPKDRFSAERLKGVDSTLKIQPAELGDSAVYLCASSPGLGDTGELFFGEGSRLTVL.

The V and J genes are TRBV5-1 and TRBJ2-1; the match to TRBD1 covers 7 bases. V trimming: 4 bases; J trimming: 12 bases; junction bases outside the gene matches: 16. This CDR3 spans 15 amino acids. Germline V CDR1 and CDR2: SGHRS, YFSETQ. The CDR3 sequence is CASSPGQLNSYGQFF. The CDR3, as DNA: TGCGCCAGCAGCCCGGGACAGCTCAATAGCTACGGGCAGTTCTTC.

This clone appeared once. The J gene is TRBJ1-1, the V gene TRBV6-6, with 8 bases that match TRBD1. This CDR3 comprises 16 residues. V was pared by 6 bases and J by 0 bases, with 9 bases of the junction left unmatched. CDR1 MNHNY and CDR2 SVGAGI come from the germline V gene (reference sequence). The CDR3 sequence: CASRSQTGDMNTEAFF. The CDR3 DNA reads TGTGCCAGCAGGTCCCAGACAGGGGACATGAACACTGAAGCTTTCTTT.

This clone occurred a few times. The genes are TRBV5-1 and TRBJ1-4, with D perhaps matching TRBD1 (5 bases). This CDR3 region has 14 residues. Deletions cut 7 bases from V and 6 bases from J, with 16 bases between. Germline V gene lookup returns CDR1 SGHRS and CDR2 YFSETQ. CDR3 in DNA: TGCGCCAGCCAATTGGGGGGGATGGATGAAAAACTGTTTTTT. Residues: CASQLGGMDEKLFF.

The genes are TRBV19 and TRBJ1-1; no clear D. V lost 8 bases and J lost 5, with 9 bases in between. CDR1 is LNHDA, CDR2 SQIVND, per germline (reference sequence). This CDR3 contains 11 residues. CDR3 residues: CASRGETEAFF. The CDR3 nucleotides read TGTGCCAGTCGCGGGGAGACTGAAGCTTTCTTT.

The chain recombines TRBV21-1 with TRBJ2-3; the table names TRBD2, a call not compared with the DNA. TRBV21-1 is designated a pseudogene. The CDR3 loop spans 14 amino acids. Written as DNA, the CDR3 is TGTGCCAGCAGCGCCTCCGAGAGCACAGATACGCAGTATTTT. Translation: CASSASESTDTQYF.

CDR3 loop: CASSYSQGAYEQYF. CDR3 sequence (DNA): TGTGCCAGCAGTTACTCACAGGGGGCATACGAGCAGTACTTC. The gene calls are TRBV6-5 and TRBJ2-7, with TRBD1 matching 9 bases. Germline trimming cut 0 bases from V and 4 bases from J; bases unmatched to any gene: 1. The CDR3 is 14 residues long. Germline V lookup: CDR1 MNHEY, CDR2 SVGAGI.

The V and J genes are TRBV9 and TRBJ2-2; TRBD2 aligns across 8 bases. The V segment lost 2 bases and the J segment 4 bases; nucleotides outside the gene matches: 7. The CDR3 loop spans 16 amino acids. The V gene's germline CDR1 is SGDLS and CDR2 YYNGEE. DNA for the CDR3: TGTGCCAGCAGCGTCCAAGCGGGAGCCGGCACCGGGGAGCTGTTTTTT. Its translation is CASSVQAGAGTGELFF.

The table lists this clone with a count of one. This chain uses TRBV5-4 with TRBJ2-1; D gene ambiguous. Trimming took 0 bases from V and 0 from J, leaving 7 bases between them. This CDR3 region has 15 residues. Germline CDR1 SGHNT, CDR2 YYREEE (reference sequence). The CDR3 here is CASSLDPSSYNEQFF. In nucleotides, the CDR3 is TGTGCCAGCAGCTTGGATCCGAGCTCCTACAATGAGCAGTTCTTC.

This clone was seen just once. CDR3 residues: CAWNLNLGETQYF. In DNA, the CDR3 is TGTGCCTGGAATCTGAACCTCGGGGAGACCCAGTACTTC. The rearrangement uses TRBV30 and TRBJ2-5, with D unclear. The CDR3 covers 13 residues. Germline lookup yields CDR1 GTSNPN and CDR2 SVGIG (reference sequence). V gave up 4 bases and J gave up 5 bases, with 14 bases separating them.

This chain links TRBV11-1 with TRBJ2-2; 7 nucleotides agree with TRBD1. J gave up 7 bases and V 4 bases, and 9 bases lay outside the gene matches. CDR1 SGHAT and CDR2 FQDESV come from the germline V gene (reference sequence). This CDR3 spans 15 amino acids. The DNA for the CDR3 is TGTGCCAGCAGCTCCGCAGGGACAGCGAGCGGGGAGCTGTTTTTT. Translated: CASSSAGTASGELFF. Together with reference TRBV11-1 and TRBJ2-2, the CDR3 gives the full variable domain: EAEVAQSPRYKITEKSQAVAFWCDPISGHATLYWYRQILGQGPELLVQFQDESVVDDSQLPKDRFSAERLKGVDSTLKIQPAELGDSAMYLCASSSAGTASGELFFGEGSRLTVL.

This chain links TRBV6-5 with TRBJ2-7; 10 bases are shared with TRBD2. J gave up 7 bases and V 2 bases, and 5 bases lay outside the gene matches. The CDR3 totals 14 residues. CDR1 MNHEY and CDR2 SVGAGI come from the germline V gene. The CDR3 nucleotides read TGTGCCAGCAGTTACACTAGCGGGACCGGTGAGCAGTACTTC. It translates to CASSYTSGTGEQYF.

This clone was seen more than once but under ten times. CDR3 amino acids: CSVRTAQRNYEQYF. The CDR3 DNA follows: TGCAGCGTTAGGACAGCCCAGCGGAACTACGAGCAGTACTTC. The rearrangement uses TRBV29-1 and TRBJ2-7; a weak D match, TRBD1 (6 bases). Deletions cut 5 bases from V and 3 bases from J, with 17 bases between. The CDR3 extends over 14 amino acids. Germline V gives CDR1 SQVTM, CDR2 ANQGSEA.

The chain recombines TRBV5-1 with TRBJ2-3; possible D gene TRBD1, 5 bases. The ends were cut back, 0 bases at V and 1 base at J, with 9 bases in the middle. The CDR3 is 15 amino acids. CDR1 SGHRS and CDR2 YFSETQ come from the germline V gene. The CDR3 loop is CASSLEGRGTDTQYF. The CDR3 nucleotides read TGCGCCAGCAGCTTGGAGGGCAGGGGCACAGATACGCAGTATTTT.

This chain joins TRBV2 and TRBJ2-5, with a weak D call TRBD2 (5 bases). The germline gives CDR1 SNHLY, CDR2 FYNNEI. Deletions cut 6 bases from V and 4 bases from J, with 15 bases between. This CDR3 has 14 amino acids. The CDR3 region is CASSRGRGGETQYF. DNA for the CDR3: TGTGCCAGCAGCCGAGGTAGAGGAGGAGAGACCCAGTACTTC.

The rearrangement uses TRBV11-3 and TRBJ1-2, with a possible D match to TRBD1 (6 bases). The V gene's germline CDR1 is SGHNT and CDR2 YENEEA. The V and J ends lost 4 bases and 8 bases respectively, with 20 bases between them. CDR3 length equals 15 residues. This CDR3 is CASSYVGRGARGYTF. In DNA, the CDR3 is TGTGCCAGCAGCTACGTAGGGCGGGGGGCTCGCGGCTACACCTTC.

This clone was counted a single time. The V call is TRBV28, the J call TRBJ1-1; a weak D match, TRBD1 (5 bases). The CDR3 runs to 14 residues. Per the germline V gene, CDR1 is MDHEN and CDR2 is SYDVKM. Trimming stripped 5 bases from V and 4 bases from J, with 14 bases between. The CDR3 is CASSDGALITEAFF. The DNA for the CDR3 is TGTGCCAGCAGTGATGGGGCTCTGATCACTGAAGCTTTCTTT.

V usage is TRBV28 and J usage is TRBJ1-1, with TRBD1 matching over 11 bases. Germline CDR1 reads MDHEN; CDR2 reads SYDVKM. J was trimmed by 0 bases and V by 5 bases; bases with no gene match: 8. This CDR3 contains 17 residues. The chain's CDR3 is CASSPPGQGVVNTEAFF. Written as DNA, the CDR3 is TGTGCCAGCAGTCCCCCGGGACAGGGGGTGGTGAACACTGAAGCTTTCTTT. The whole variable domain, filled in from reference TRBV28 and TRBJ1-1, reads DVKVTQSSRYLVKRTGEKVFLECVQDMDHENMFWYRQDPGLGLRLIYFSYDVKMKEKGDIPEGYSVSREKKERFSLILESASTNQTSMYLCASSPPGQGVVNTEAFFGQGTRLTVV.

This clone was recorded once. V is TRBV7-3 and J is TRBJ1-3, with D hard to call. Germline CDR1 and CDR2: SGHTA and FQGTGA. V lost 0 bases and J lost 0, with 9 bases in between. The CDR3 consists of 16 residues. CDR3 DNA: TGTGCCAGCAGCTTAACCCCACAGAACTCTGGAAACACCATATATTTT. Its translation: CASSLTPQNSGNTIYF.